These 30 T cell receptor beta chains share one sample of origin, sequenced in a study of a mutant IDH1 vaccine in newly diagnosed glioma. The protocol was immunoSEQ multiplex PCR, while the TCRdb copy is restricted to in-frame clones and leaves out a portion. The table has fewer than 30,000 clones, 65% to 85% seen once. The time point denotes: week 23, last vaccination. Each dose of the vaccine consisted of 300 ug of mutant IDH1 20-mer peptide, with topical imiquimod. Their specific antigens are unknown. The material sequenced was PBMCs, taken from a glioma patient whose treatment included an IDH1 peptide vaccine. Receptor source: a woman aged 18-30 years with glioma.

V and J are TRBV28 and TRBJ2-7; perhaps TRBD1 as D (6 bases). V lost 5 bases, J lost 1 base, and 12 bases lay in between. The CDR3 has 14 residues. Germline loops: CDR1 MDHEN, CDR2 SYDVKM. In DNA form, the CDR3 reads TGTGCCAGCAGTCTAGGGACACTATCCTACGAGCAGTACTTC. This sequence encodes CASSLGTLSYEQYF.

V and J are TRBV4-1 and TRBJ2-5; TRBD2 agrees at 12 bases. CDR3 length equals 22 residues. CDR1 and CDR2 from the germline V gene are MGHRA and YSYEKL. V shed 2 bases, J shed 5 bases, and the junction held 24 bases outside the gene matches. Here the CDR3 reads CASSQLPTGSVTSGSFSETQYF. As DNA, the CDR3 is TGCGCCAGCAGCCAATTACCGACAGGGAGCGTGACTAGCGGGAGTTTCTCGGAGACCCAGTACTTC.

The V call is TRBV7-2, the J call TRBJ2-5, with D possibly being TRBD2 (6 bases). V gave up 6 bases and J gave up 5 bases, with 13 bases separating them. The CDR3 length is 13 residues. The V gene's germline CDR1 is SGHTA and CDR2 FQGNSA. CDR3 loop: CASRRDPTETQYF. The CDR3 DNA is TGTGCCAGCAGGCGGGACCCCACCGAGACCCAGTACTTC.

This sequence joins TRBV2 and TRBJ2-3; D is unclear. Trimming shortened V by 8 bases and J by 5 bases, and 20 bases separated the two germline ends. The length of the CDR3 is 15 residues. CDR1 is SNHLY and CDR2 is FYNNEI in the germline V gene. The CDR3 spells CASERPGGEEDTQYF. CDR3 sequence (DNA): TGTGCCAGCGAGAGACCTGGCGGAGAAGAAGATACGCAGTATTTT.

V and J are TRBV11-2 and TRBJ1-1; 9 nucleotides align to TRBD1. In germline, CDR1 is SGHAT, CDR2 FQNNGV. This CDR3 comprises 13 residues. V was pared by 3 bases and J by 9 bases, with 5 bases of the junction left unmatched. CDR3 DNA: TGTGCCAGCAGCTTTGGGGGACAGGGTAAAGCTTTCTTT. Translated: CASSFGGQGKAFF.

This chain links TRBV13 with TRBJ1-2; TRBD1 matches at 9 bases. From germline, CDR1 is PRHDT and CDR2 FYEKMQ (reference sequence). The CDR3 is made up of 15 amino acids. Losses at the gene ends were 9 bases for V and 8 bases for J; bases not matched to a gene: 16. CDR3 bases: TGTGCCAGTAGGCCGTGGACAGGGGTTTTGGAAGGCTACACCTTC. Translation gives CASRPWTGVLEGYTF.

The CDR3 here is CASSLAGYTEAFF. CDR3 bases: TGTGCCAGCAGCTTAGCGGGGTACACTGAAGCTTTCTTT. The chain couples TRBV7-2 to TRBJ1-1; unclear D gene. Per germline, CDR1 SGHTA and CDR2 FQGNSA. The CDR3 totals 13 residues. V lost 0 bases and J 3 bases, leaving 5 bases between the germline ends.

J is TRBJ2-5 and V is TRBV9; no clear D. The CDR3 loop spans 15 amino acids. The V and J ends lost 0 bases and 3 bases respectively, with 12 bases between them. CDR1 and CDR2 from the germline V gene are SGDLS and YYNGEE. CDR3 sequence reads: CASSVAGAWEETQYF. Written as DNA, the CDR3 is TGTGCCAGCAGCGTAGCCGGAGCCTGGGAAGAGACCCAGTACTTC.

V is TRBV5-5 and J is TRBJ1-4; no clear D. CDR3 size: 15 residues. The V end lost 5 bases, the J end lost 3 bases, and 14 bases lay between the germline ends. Germline V gene data show CDR1 as SGHKS and CDR2 as YYEKEE (reference sequence). DNA of the CDR3: TGTGCCAGCAGTCCTCCCCAGAGGGCTAATGAAAAACTGTTTTTT. Translating gives CASSPPQRANEKLFF.

This clone was seen a handful of times. The junction departs from germline at one end; a sequencing error may be responsible. The chain recombines TRBV7-7 with TRBJ2-1; D is uncertain. CDR3 size: 13 residues. Germline CDR1 reads SSHAT; CDR2 reads FNYEAQ (reference sequence). The CDR3 protein is CASSFGSWSEQFF. CDR3 DNA: TGTGCTAGCAGCTTTGGCAGTTGGAGTGAGCAGTTCTTC.

This CDR3 reads CASSSGARANQPQHF. CDR3 in DNA: TGTGCCAGCAGTTCGGGGGCGCGGGCCAATCAGCCCCAGCATTTT. The chain uses TRBV27 and TRBJ1-5; TRBD1 might be the D (6 bases). Germline V gives CDR1 MNHEY, CDR2 SMNVEV (reference sequence). CDR3 size: 15 residues. Deletions cut 4 bases from V and 3 bases from J, with 13 bases between.

This clone showed up just once. This sequence joins TRBV10-3 and TRBJ2-6, with TRBD1 matching 8 bases. This CDR3 has 17 amino acids. Trimming took 4 bases from V and 0 from J; bases not matched to a gene: 5. In germline, CDR1 is ENHRY, CDR2 SYGVKD. For the CDR3, the DNA is TGTGCCATCAGTGGGGGACAGGTTATCTCTGGGGCCAACGTCCTGACTTTC. Translated: CAISGGQVISGANVLTF.

This chain connects TRBV13 to TRBJ2-6; a weak D match, TRBD1 (6 bases). Trimming shortened V by 2 bases and J by 0 bases, and 11 bases separated the two germline ends. The CDR3 covers 17 residues. CDR1 and CDR2 from the germline V gene are PRHDT and FYEKMQ (reference sequence). For the CDR3, the DNA is TGTGCCAGCAGCTTAACGGGACACCACTCTGGGGCCAACGTCCTGACTTTC. As protein: CASSLTGHHSGANVLTF.

There are a few counts of this clone. The chain employs TRBV5-6 and TRBJ1-2; D is unresolved. V lost 2 bases and J 1 base, leaving 21 bases between the germline ends. Germline CDR1 reads SGHDT; CDR2 reads YYEEEE. The CDR3 totals 18 residues. The CDR3 loop is CASSFYEGPTLLNYGYTF. The CDR3 DNA reads as TGTGCCAGCAGCTTTTATGAGGGCCCCACCTTACTTAACTATGGCTACACCTTC.

This clone was detected only a few times. This rearrangement joins TRBV7-9 to TRBJ1-1; D uncertain. V was shortened by 3 bases and J by 1 base, with 6 bases between the two germline ends. CDR3 length: 13 amino acids. Germline CDR1 is SEHNR and CDR2 is FQNEAQ (reference sequence). The CDR3 coding sequence is TGTGCCAGCAGCTTCGGGAAGAACACTGAAGCTTTCTTT. Residues: CASSFGKNTEAFF.

The J gene is TRBJ1-5, the V gene TRBV18, with 10 nucleotides matching TRBD1. The length of the CDR3 is 15 residues. Trimming took 3 bases from V and 2 from J; bases not matched to a gene: 1. Germline assignment: CDR1 KGHSH and CDR2 LQKENI. CDR3 in DNA: TGTGCCAGCTCACCCGGGACAGGGGGCAATCAGCCCCAGCATTTT. This sequence encodes CASSPGTGGNQPQHF.

The chain couples TRBV6-1 to TRBJ2-3, with D possibly being TRBD1 (6 bases). Trimming left V 6 bases short and J 6 bases short, with 16 bases between. This CDR3 comprises 14 residues. Germline V CDR1 and CDR2: MNHNS, SASEGT. The CDR3 loop reads CASRTNRAFDTQYF. CDR3 coding DNA: TGTGCCAGCAGAACGAACAGGGCGTTTGATACGCAGTATTTT.

This clone appeared a few times. This sequence joins TRBV5-6 and TRBJ1-2, with D perhaps matching TRBD1 (6 bases). Germline assignment: CDR1 SGHDT and CDR2 YYEEEE. There are 14 residues in the CDR3. Between the trimmed V and J ends, which lost 1 base and 2 bases, there was a span of 9 bases. The CDR3 region has the DNA TGTGCCAGCAGCTTGACAGGGACCAACTATGGCTACACCTTC. The encoded protein is CASSLTGTNYGYTF.

The chain couples TRBV30 to TRBJ1-5, with D possibly matching TRBD1 (5 bases). Trimming pared 4 bases from V and 3 bases from J, leaving 16 bases between. The germline V gene has CDR1 GTSNPN and CDR2 SVGIG (reference sequence). The CDR3 has 15 amino acids. The CDR3 loop reads CAWTKPGLSNQPQHF. Written as DNA, the CDR3 is TGTGCCTGGACCAAGCCGGGACTGTCCAATCAGCCCCAGCATTTT.

J is TRBJ1-4 and V is TRBV15, with D unresolved. The CDR3 runs to 13 residues. Per germline, CDR1 LNHNV and CDR2 YYDKDF (reference sequence). The V end lost 1 base, the J end lost 8 bases, and 8 bases lay between the germline ends. Here the CDR3 reads CATSRGSGEKLFF. The CDR3 region has the DNA TGTGCCACCAGCAGAGGATCGGGGGAAAAACTGTTTTTT.

This clone was seen once. This chain connects TRBV5-6 to TRBJ2-7, with D perhaps matching TRBD1 or TRBD2 (5 bases each). The CDR3 is 14 amino acids. V was pared by 0 bases and J by 1 base, with 8 bases between. In germline, CDR1 is SGHDT, CDR2 YYEEEE. In nucleotides, the CDR3 is TGTGCCAGCAGCTTGGGATGGGGGTCCTACGAGCAGTACTTC. Protein product: CASSLGWGSYEQYF.

The V and J genes are TRBV4-3 and TRBJ2-5, with D uncertain. Germline CDR1 reads LGHNA; CDR2 reads YSLEER. Trimming shortened V by 0 bases and J by 2 bases, and 4 bases separated the two germline ends. The CDR3 runs 13 residues. CDR3 nucleotides: TGCGCCAGCAGCCAAGATGGGCAAGAGACCCAGTACTTC. It specifies CASSQDGQETQYF.

The V and J genes are TRBV6-5 and TRBJ2-7, with TRBD1 matching 8 bases. Germline V lookup: CDR1 MNHEY, CDR2 SVGAGI. The CDR3 spans 13 residues. The V and J ends lost 4 bases and 2 bases, in that order; junction bases with no gene match: 1. The CDR3 protein is CASSSDRAYEQYF. The CDR3 nucleotides are TGTGCCAGCAGTTCGGACAGGGCCTACGAGCAGTACTTC.

V gene TRBV6-5 combines with J gene TRBJ2-7; TRBD2 aligns across 7 bases. Per germline, CDR1 MNHEY and CDR2 SVGAGI. The J segment lost 2 bases and the V segment lost 0 bases, leaving 4 bases of the junction unmatched. This CDR3 has 15 residues. For the CDR3, the DNA is TGTGCCAGCAGTTACTCGGCTAGCGGACCCTACGAGCAGTACTTC. It is translated as CASSYSASGPYEQYF.

CDR3 protein: CASSFNNSPLHF. CDR3 in DNA: TGTGCCAGCAGTTTCAATAATTCACCCCTCCACTTT. The V gene is TRBV6-5, the J gene TRBJ1-6; D is uncertain. Germline V gene sequence: CDR1 MNHEY, CDR2 SVGAGI. Trimming stripped 4 bases from V and 5 bases from J, with 3 bases between. The CDR3 consists of 12 residues.

This clone was picked up a small number of times. This sample includes further DNA sequences coding for the same CDR3. This chain links TRBV25-1 with TRBJ1-1; TRBD1 is a possible D gene (5 bases). V gave up 4 bases and J gave up 7 bases, with 7 bases separating them. The CDR3 has 11 amino acids. Germline V gene lookup returns CDR1 MGHDK and CDR2 SYGVNS. CDR3 sequence: CASSGGLEAFF. The CDR3 DNA reads as TGTGCCAGCAGTGGGGGACTTGAAGCTTTCTTT. Full variable domain (rest looked up from reference TRBV25-1 and TRBJ1-1): EADIYQTPRYLVIGTGKKITLECSQTMGHDKMYWYQQDPGMELHLIHYSYGVNSTEKGDLSSESTVSRIRTEHFPLTLESARPSHTSQYLCASSGGLEAFFGQGTRLTVV.

V is TRBV18 and J is TRBJ2-5; D might be TRBD1 (6 bases). V lost 2 bases to trimming and J lost 3 bases, with 10 bases between them. There are 14 residues in the CDR3. Germline V gene lookup returns CDR1 KGHSH and CDR2 LQKENI. Here the CDR3 DNA reads TGTGCCAGCTCACCAAGCCAGGGGAAAGAGACCCAGTACTTC. This sequence encodes CASSPSQGKETQYF.

This clone appeared a single time. The chain uses TRBV7-6 and TRBJ1-6; 10 bases are a match to TRBD1. V lost 4 bases to trimming and J lost 6 bases; unmatched junction nucleotides: 6. The V gene's germline CDR1 is SGHVS and CDR2 FNYEAQ. This CDR3 region has 16 residues. CDR3 nucleotides: TGTGCCAGCAGCTCCCGGGACAGGGGAACTAATTCACCCCTCCACTTT. This translates into CASSSRDRGTNSPLHF.

The V and J genes are TRBV15 and TRBJ1-4, with D tentatively TRBD1 (6 bases). The CDR3 runs 14 residues. The V gene lost 3 bases and the J gene lost 7 bases, with 12 bases spanning the gap. Germline CDR1 and CDR2: LNHNV and YYDKDF (reference sequence). The CDR3 is CATSSSRGSEKLFF. In nucleotides, the CDR3 is TGTGCCACCAGCAGTAGCAGGGGAAGTGAAAAACTGTTTTTT.

The chain joins TRBV28 to TRBJ2-7, with D perhaps matching TRBD1 (6 bases). The V gene lost 6 bases and the J gene lost 2 bases, with 14 bases spanning the gap. The CDR3 contains 14 residues. Germline values: CDR1 MDHEN, CDR2 SYDVKM. CDR3 region: CASSTTGFTYEQYF. Here the CDR3 DNA reads TGTGCCAGCAGCACTACAGGGTTCACCTACGAGCAGTACTTC.